This T cell receptor beta chain was observed in a study of T cell changes during pregnancy in multiple sclerosis. Sequencing was performed with immunoSEQ multiplex PCR; in TCRdb, only in-frame clones are kept and a portion is missing. The table records under 100,000 clones, around 96% of them present only once. Looked up from germline, CDR1 is MNHNY and CDR2 is SVGAGI (reference sequence). V shed 7 bases and J shed 7 bases, with 25 bases lying between them. This CDR3 has 16 amino acids. This sequence originates from a female donor with multiple sclerosis, enrolled in a pregnancy study. Material: peripheral blood, obtained in the second trimester of pregnancy. This chain uses TRBV6-6 with TRBJ1-1, with a possible D match to TRBD1 (5 bases). The CDR3 sequence is CASTTTLGAGGIEAFF. CDR3 bases: TGTGCCAGCACCACTACACTCGGGGCCGGGGGAATTGAAGCTTTCTTT.